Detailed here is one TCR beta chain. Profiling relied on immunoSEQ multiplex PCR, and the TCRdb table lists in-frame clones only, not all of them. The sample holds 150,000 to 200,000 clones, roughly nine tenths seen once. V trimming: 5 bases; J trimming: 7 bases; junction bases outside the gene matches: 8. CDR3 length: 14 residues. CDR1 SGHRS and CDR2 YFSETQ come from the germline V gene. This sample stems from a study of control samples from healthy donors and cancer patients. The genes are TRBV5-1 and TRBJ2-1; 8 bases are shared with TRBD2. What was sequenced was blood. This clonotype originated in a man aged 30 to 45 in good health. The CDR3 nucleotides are TGCGCCAGCAGGTCCGGACTAGCTGGGAATGAGCAGTTCTTC. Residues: CASRSGLAGNEQFF.